The 19 T cell receptor beta chains reported below all come from one sample, sequenced in a study of cytomegalovirus exposure and HLA in healthy donors. 13 Jbeta primers and 60 Vbeta primers were used for the PCR. Sequenced by immunoSEQ multiplex PCR; TCRdb stores in-frame clones only, minus some. The table shows around 140,000 clones, with about four fifths occurring only once. The specimen was PBMCs. The receptors shown here come from a man aged 40-55 years in good health and CMV-seronegative.

This clone occurred a few times. The V gene is TRBV12-5, the J gene TRBJ1-5; D is uncertain. The ends were cut back, 1 base at V and 5 bases at J, with 12 bases in the middle. Germline CDR1 and CDR2: LGHNT and FRNRAP. CDR3 length: 15 amino acids. The CDR3 coding sequence is TGTGCTAGTGGTTTGGGTACTCGGGATCATCAGCCCCAGCATTTT. The encoded protein is CASGLGTRDHQPQHF.

This clone was counted a few times. Here the CDR3 DNA reads TGCGCCAGCAGGTTCGGACAGGGTTCTGGGGCCAACGTCCTGACTTTC. Protein: CASRFGQGSGANVLTF. V gene TRBV4-1 combines with J gene TRBJ2-6, with 8 bases aligning to TRBD1. V trimming: 6 bases; J trimming: 1 base; junction bases outside the gene matches: 5. This CDR3 comprises 16 residues. Germline V CDR1 and CDR2: MGHRA, YSYEKL.

Points on this clone: The final CDR3 position lacks the conserved phenylalanine or tryptophan, pointing to a likely read error. The chain recombines TRBV10-3 with TRBJ1-1; 8 positions match TRBD1. The CDR3 totals 15 residues. The trim removed 3 bases at V and 3 bases at J, leaving 6 bases unmatched. The germline V gene has CDR1 ENHRY and CDR2 SYGVKD. CDR3 in DNA: TGTGCCATCAGTGACGGACAGGGTCTTGACACTGAAGCTTTCCTT. This sequence encodes CAISDGQGLDTEAFL.

In the case of this clone: Within the sample, other DNA sequences also encode this same CDR3. As DNA, the CDR3 is TGTGCCAGTAGTATAGGCGGGGGCTCCTACGAGCAGTACTTC. Translating gives CASSIGGGSYEQYF. V gene TRBV19 combines with J gene TRBJ2-7; 7 bases map to TRBD2. The germline gives CDR1 LNHDA, CDR2 SQIVND (reference sequence). V shed 1 base and J 0 bases; nucleotides not matched to a gene: 0. This CDR3 spans 14 amino acids.

The V gene is TRBV5-1, the J gene TRBJ2-3; 8 bases align to TRBD1. V gave up 3 bases and J gave up 0 bases; unmatched junction bases: 12. Looked up from germline, CDR1 is SGHRS and CDR2 is YFSETQ. The CDR3 extends over 18 amino acids. CDR3 in amino acids: CASSSHETGAFSTDTQYF. CDR3 nucleotide sequence: TGCGCCAGCAGCTCCCATGAGACAGGGGCCTTCAGCACAGATACGCAGTATTTT.

This clone has a single count. CDR3 in amino acids: CASSQDLAGGTDTQYF. The CDR3, as DNA: TGCGCCAGCAGCCAAGACCTAGCGGGGGGCACAGATACGCAGTATTTT. The chain combines TRBV4-3 with TRBJ2-3, with 10 bases fitting TRBD2. The CDR3 is 16 residues long. CDR1 is LGHNA, CDR2 YSLEER, per germline. V dropped 0 bases and J dropped 1; count of bases not matched to a gene: 1.

This rearrangement joins TRBV5-6 to TRBJ1-5; TRBD1 aligns across 8 bases. CDR3 size: 16 residues. Germline trimming cut 1 base from V and 2 bases from J; bases unmatched to any gene: 5. Germline V gene data show CDR1 as SGHDT and CDR2 as YYEEEE. Here the CDR3 DNA reads TGTGCCAGCAGCTTGTATGCGGGACAGGGCAATCAGCCCCAGCATTTT. It yields the protein CASSLYAGQGNQPQHF.

The V call is TRBV18, the J call TRBJ1-1, with no clear D. Germline V gene lookup returns CDR1 KGHSH and CDR2 LQKENI. V was shortened by 3 bases and J by 1 base, with 9 bases between the two germline ends. The CDR3 sequence is 14 residues long. The CDR3 sequence is CASSPIGRNTEAFF. The CDR3 bases are TGTGCCAGCTCACCCATAGGGAGGAACACTGAAGCTTTCTTT. The variable domain in full, completed from reference TRBV18 and TRBJ1-1, reads NAGVMQNPRHLVRRRGQEARLRCSPMKGHSHVYWYRQLPEEGLKFMVYLQKENIIDESGMPKERFSAEFPKEGPSILRIQQVVRGDSAAYFCASSPIGRNTEAFFGQGTRLTVV.

This clone has just one count. The rearrangement joins TRBV11-2 to TRBJ1-2, with 9 bases aligning to TRBD1. The V and J ends lost 3 bases and 5 bases, in that order; junction bases with no gene match: 4. The CDR3 runs 14 residues. The V gene's germline CDR1 is SGHAT and CDR2 FQNNGV. The CDR3: CASSLGQGGYGYTF. The CDR3, as DNA: TGTGCCAGCAGCTTGGGACAGGGAGGATATGGCTACACCTTC. Using reference TRBV11-2 and TRBJ1-2 for the parts outside the CDR3, the full variable domain is EAGVAQSPRYKIIEKRQSVAFWCNPISGHATLYWYQQILGQGPKLLIQFQNNGVVDDSQLPKDRFSAERLKGVDSTLKIQPAKLEDSAVYLCASSLGQGGYGYTFGSGTRLTVV.

The chain is built from TRBV27 and TRBJ2-7; weak D call: TRBD2 (7 bases). The CDR3 sequence is 12 residues long. Germline V gives CDR1 MNHEY, CDR2 SMNVEV (reference sequence). V was pared by 8 bases and J by 6 bases, with 14 bases between. The CDR3 sequence is CASWGGWSEQYF. The DNA for the CDR3 is TGTGCCAGCTGGGGGGGCTGGAGCGAGCAGTACTTC.

The chain is built from TRBV4-3 and TRBJ2-5; D unclear. Germline CDR1 and CDR2: LGHNA and YSLEER. The CDR3 covers 13 residues. V lost 3 bases and J 0 bases, leaving 5 bases between the germline ends. In DNA, the CDR3 is TGCGCCAGCAGCCACGAGTACCAAGAGACCCAGTACTTC. It yields the protein CASSHEYQETQYF.

The gene calls are TRBV25-1 and TRBJ1-5; D is unclear. The CDR3 has 12 residues. The ends were cut back, 6 bases at V and 4 bases at J, with 7 bases in the middle. Germline V CDR1 and CDR2: MGHDK, SYGVNS. The CDR3 DNA is TGTGCCAGCAGGGGAGGGAATCAGCCCCAGCATTTT. Its protein product is CASRGGNQPQHF.

This rearrangement joins TRBV6-5 to TRBJ2-7, with 7 bases that match TRBD1. With V trimmed by 8 bases and J by 5 bases, 9 bases remained unmatched. The CDR3 contains 13 residues. Germline V lookup: CDR1 MNHEY, CDR2 SVGAGI. The chain's CDR3 is CASRRSTGNEQYF. The CDR3 DNA reads as TGTGCCAGCCGACGATCGACAGGGAACGAGCAGTACTTC.

This chain connects TRBV7-3 to TRBJ2-1; D is perhaps TRBD1 (6 bases). The CDR3 has 12 residues. Germline V CDR1 and CDR2: SGHTA, FQGTGA. The germline V and J ends were trimmed by 8 bases and 7 bases, with 12 bases remaining between them. CDR3: CASRTVANEQFF. The CDR3 nucleotides read TGTGCCAGCCGGACAGTGGCGAATGAGCAGTTCTTC.

This clone was seen a few times. The rearrangement joins TRBV10-3 to TRBJ1-1; D is unresolved. Germline values: CDR1 ENHRY, CDR2 SYGVKD. The V and J ends lost 2 bases and 4 bases respectively, with 11 bases between them. The CDR3 spans 14 residues. The chain's CDR3 is CAISEATEVTEAFF. CDR3 bases: TGTGCCATCAGTGAGGCGACGGAGGTCACTGAAGCTTTCTTT.

This clone was counted once. The genes are TRBV2 and TRBJ1-6; 9 bases agree with TRBD1. The CDR3 has 16 residues. The V segment lost 10 bases and the J segment 1 base; nucleotides outside the gene matches: 8. Germline V CDR1 and CDR2: SNHLY, FYNNEI. The CDR3 nucleotides are TGTGCCACCAACCCCGGGACAGGGTCCTATAATTCACCCCTCCACTTT. Amino acid sequence: CATNPGTGSYNSPLHF.

This clone was seen only once. This chain uses TRBV2 with TRBJ2-1, with D perhaps matching TRBD1 (5 bases). The V end was cut by 1 base, the J end by 1 base, with 8 bases between. The CDR3 runs 15 residues. Germline V CDR1 and CDR2: SNHLY, FYNNEI. DNA of the CDR3: TGTGCCAGCAGTGAAGGAGCAGGGTCCTACAATGAGCAGTTCTTC. Translated: CASSEGAGSYNEQFF. Based on the CDR3 plus reference TRBV2 and TRBJ2-1, the full variable domain is EPEVTQTPSHQVTQMGQEVILRCVPISNHLYFYWYRQILGQKVEFLVSFYNNEISEKSEIFDDQFSVERPDGSNFTLKIRSTKLEDSAMYFCASSEGAGSYNEQFFGPGTRLTVL.

This clone is a singleton in its sample. For the CDR3, the DNA is TGTGCCACCAGCAGAGACCCAGTAAGCTCCTACAATGAGCAGTTCTTC. Its translation: CATSRDPVSSYNEQFF. The V gene is TRBV15, the J gene TRBJ2-1; D gene ambiguous. CDR3 length: 16 residues. Germline V lookup: CDR1 LNHNV, CDR2 YYDKDF (reference sequence). The V and J ends lost 0 bases and 0 bases respectively, with 9 bases between them.

The V call is TRBV12-5, the J call TRBJ2-5; TRBD2 matches at 11 bases. Per the germline V gene, CDR1 is LGHNT and CDR2 is FRNRAP. This CDR3 region has 16 residues. The ends lost 3 bases at V and 5 bases at J; junction bases unmatched: 8. In DNA form, the CDR3 reads TGTGCTAGTGGTTTTCTACTAGCGGGGGACAGGGAGACCCAGTACTTC. This translates into CASGFLLAGDRETQYF.